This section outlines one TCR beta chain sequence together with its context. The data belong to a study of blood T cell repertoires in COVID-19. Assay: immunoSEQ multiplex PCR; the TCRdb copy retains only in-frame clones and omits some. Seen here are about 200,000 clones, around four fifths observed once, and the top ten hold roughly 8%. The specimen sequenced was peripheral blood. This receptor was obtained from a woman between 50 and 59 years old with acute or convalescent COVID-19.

The CDR3: CASSPVASGAYEQYF. DNA for the CDR3: TGCGCCAGCAGCCCGGTGGCTAGCGGGGCCTACGAGCAGTACTTC. V and J are TRBV5-1 and TRBJ2-7; 9 positions agree with TRBD2. V gave up 4 bases and J gave up 2 bases; unmatched junction bases: 7. The CDR3 runs 15 residues. Per the germline V gene, CDR1 is SGHRS and CDR2 is YFSETQ.